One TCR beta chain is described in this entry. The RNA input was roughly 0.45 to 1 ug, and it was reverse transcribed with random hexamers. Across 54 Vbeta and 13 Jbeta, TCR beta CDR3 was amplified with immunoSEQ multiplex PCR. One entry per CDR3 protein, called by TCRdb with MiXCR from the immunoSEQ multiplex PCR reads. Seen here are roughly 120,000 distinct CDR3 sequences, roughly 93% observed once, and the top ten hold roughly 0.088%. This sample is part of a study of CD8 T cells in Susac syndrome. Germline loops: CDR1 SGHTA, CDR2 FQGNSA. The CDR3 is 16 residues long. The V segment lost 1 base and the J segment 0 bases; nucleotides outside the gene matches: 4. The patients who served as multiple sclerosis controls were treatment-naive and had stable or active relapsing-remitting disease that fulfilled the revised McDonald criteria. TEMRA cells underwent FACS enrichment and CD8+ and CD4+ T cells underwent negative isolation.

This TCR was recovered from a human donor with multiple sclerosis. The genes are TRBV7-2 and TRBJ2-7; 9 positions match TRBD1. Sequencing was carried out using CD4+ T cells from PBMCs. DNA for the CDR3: TGTGCCAGCAGCTTAGAGGGGACAGGGCGCTCCTACGAGCAGTACTTC. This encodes CASSLEGTGRSYEQYF. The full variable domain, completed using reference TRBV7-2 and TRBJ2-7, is GAGVSQSPSNKVTEKGKDVELRCDPISGHTALYWYRQSLGQGLEFLIYFQGNSAPDKSGLPSDRFSAERTGGSVSTLTIQRTQQEDSAVYLCASSLEGTGRSYEQYFGPGTRLTVT.